Each of the 3 T cell receptor beta chains below was sequenced from the same sample in a study of T cells in Graves' hyperthyroidism and ophthalmopathy. What was amplified from RNA transcripts were TCR beta CDR3 regions. The HTBI primer set drove a first-round RT-PCR of the TCR CDR3. TCRdb re-analysed the multiplex PCR reads in MiXCR, keeping a single row per CDR3 protein. The sample contains 300,000 to 450,000 distinct CDR3 sequences, around 14% of which appear only once. Input material: blood. The source of these receptors is a woman aged 60-70 years with Graves' hyperthyroidism.

This clonotype showed up just once. This sequence joins TRBV12-3 or TRBV12-4 and TRBJ2-7, with D possibly TRBD1 on 5 matching bases. Trimming stripped 2 bases from V and 7 bases from J, with 15 bases between. This CDR3 has 14 residues. CDR3 DNA sequence: TGTGCCAGCAGTTTATCTCCGACTCCAGGGGAGCAGTACTTC. Its protein product is CASSLSPTPGEQYF.

This clonotype was seen ten or more times. The chain links TRBV11-2 to TRBJ1-1, with no clear D. V was shortened by 2 bases and J by 6 bases, with 7 bases between the two germline ends. The length of the CDR3 is 12 residues. The germline gives CDR1 SGHAT, CDR2 FQNNGV. This CDR3 reads CASSLLRAEAFF. CDR3 coding DNA: TGTGCCAGCAGCTTACTGAGGGCTGAAGCTTTCTTT. Looking up the rest from reference TRBV11-2 and TRBJ1-1 gives the full variable domain: EAGVAQSPRYKIIEKRQSVAFWCNPISGHATLYWYQQILGQGPKLLIQFQNNGVVDDSQLPKDRFSAERLKGVDSTLKIQPAKLEDSAVYLCASSLLRAEAFFGQGTRLTVV.

Worth noting for this clonotype: An end of the junction differs from the germline gene, which may be a read error. This chain joins TRBV12-3 or TRBV12-4 and TRBJ1-3; 8 bases agree with TRBD1. The CDR3 totals 14 residues. The CDR3 is CASSRAGGGNIIYF. The CDR3 region has the DNA TGTGCCAGCAGCCGGGCAGGGGGCGGCAACATCATATATTTT.